A selection of T cell receptor beta chains follows, all from one sample in a study of cytomegalovirus exposure and HLA in healthy donors. Profiling relied on immunoSEQ multiplex PCR, and the TCRdb table lists in-frame clones only, not all of them. The data show 100,000 to 150,000 clones, more than 9% seen once. The sequencing input was PBMCs. Receptors originate from a young woman in good health and CMV-seropositive. The CDR3 runs from the conserved cysteine through the conserved F or W. Each record gives: V gene, J gene, CDR3 protein.

TRBV6-6	TRBJ1-2	CASSPDRLNYGYTF
TRBV6-6	TRBJ2-3	CASRLTDTQYF
TRBV27	TRBJ2-7	CASSLRVAYEQYF
TRBV5-1	TRBJ2-7	CASSFGGIDYEQHF
TRBV30	TRBJ2-2	CAWTSTGPGTGELFF
TRBV5-1	TRBJ1-5	CASSQEPVTNQPQHF
TRBV5-6	TRBJ2-2	CASSLRPWGSANTGELFF
TRBV13	TRBJ2-7	CASSLARDYEQYF
TRBV27	TRBJ2-3	CASRTLAGGEPDTQYF
TRBV19	TRBJ1-2	CASSQDRADGYTF
TRBV6-1	TRBJ1-2	CASSEATASYGYTF
TRBV6-1	TRBJ1-1	CASSEQQGNGEAFF
TRBV6-5	TRBJ2-2	CASSYSSGSTGELFF
TRBV5-5	TRBJ1-2	CASSPYLGTTFGYGYTF
TRBV2	TRBJ1-2	CASNPGVPSGYTF
TRBV5-6	TRBJ1-5	CASSLRTGHQPQHF
TRBV10-3	TRBJ1-1	CAISDSGGGNTEAFF
TRBV10-2	TRBJ2-7	CASGTSGSYEQYF
TRBV11-3	TRBJ2-5	CASSLLGGAQETQYF
TRBV28	TRBJ1-5	CASSYMGQYSNQPQHF
TRBV5-1	TRBJ2-5	CASSLAAGGKGTQYF